This T cell receptor beta chain emerged from a study of Ad26.COV2.S vaccination and SARS-CoV-2 variants. Only in-frame clones appear in the TCRdb table, and some are missing; sequencing was by immunoSEQ multiplex PCR. The repertoire holds over 300,000 clones, with 83% as singletons. The treatment denotes: roughly 18 received Ad26.COV2.S at low or high dose, single or two shots; several received placebo; per-sample allocation not given. Specimens were obtained on day 63 following the first vaccine or placebo injection. Vaccination used an Ad26 vector expressing Wuhan-strain SARS-CoV-2 spike. Germline V gives CDR1 LGHDT, CDR2 YNNKEL (reference sequence). The V end was cut by 1 base, the J end by 2 bases, with 12 bases between. There are 16 residues in the CDR3. Many counts were recorded for this clone. Within the sample, other DNA sequences also encode this same CDR3.

Here the sequenced sample was peripheral blood, taken in a trial of Ad26.COV2.S vaccine versus placebo. This clonotype was obtained from a person aged 18 to 59 who received the Ad26.COV2.S COVID-19 vaccine or a placebo. The gene calls are TRBV3-1 (or the pseudogene TRBV3-2) and TRBJ1-3; D is perhaps TRBD1 (6 bases). This CDR3 is CASSQVLGGPGNTIYF. The CDR3 nucleotides read TGTGCCAGCAGCCAAGTCCTAGGGGGTCCTGGAAACACCATATATTTT.